The sequence of this TCR beta chain was determined in a study of PD-L1 blockade in urothelial cancer. The data were produced by immunoSEQ multiplex PCR, yet TCRdb's version contains in-frame clones alone and is incomplete. The table has around 45,000 clones, approximately 88% seen once. This CDR3 spans 14 amino acids. Germline V CDR1 and CDR2: WSHSY, SAAADI. V lost 0 bases, J lost 8 bases, and 4 bases stayed unmatched. The sequence was obtained from a man older than 75 with urothelial cancer. The specimen was PBMCs, collected around atezolizumab (anti-PD-L1) treatment. This sequence joins TRBV10-2 and TRBJ1-3; 7 bases match TRBD1. CDR3 loop: CASSESRQGYTIYF. CDR3 sequence (DNA): TGCGCCAGCAGTGAGTCCCGACAGGGCTACACCATATATTTT.